The sequence of this T cell receptor (beta chain) was determined in a study of CD8 T cells in Susac syndrome. Roughly 0.45 to 1 ug RNA was reverse transcribed with random hexamers. Amplification of TCR beta CDR3 was carried out by immunoSEQ multiplex PCR, which covered 54 Vbeta and 13 Jbeta segments. TCRdb re-analysed the immunoSEQ multiplex PCR reads in MiXCR, keeping a single row per CDR3 protein. This table holds approximately 180,000 distinct CDR3 sequences, around 94% found once. The CDR3 spans 14 residues. Germline V lookup: CDR1 SGHAT, CDR2 FQNNGV. The V segment lost 5 bases and the J segment 2 bases; nucleotides outside the gene matches: 5.

The receptor was isolated from a human donor with Susac syndrome. Sequenced sample: CD4+ T cells from PBMCs. The gene calls are TRBV11-2 and TRBJ1-2; TRBD1 aligns across 7 bases. The CDR3 loop reads CASSHRDRNYGYTF. The CDR3 DNA sequence: TGTGCCAGCAGCCACCGGGACAGAAACTATGGCTACACCTTC. The variable domain in full, completed from reference TRBV11-2 and TRBJ1-2, reads EAGVAQSPRYKIIEKRQSVAFWCNPISGHATLYWYQQILGQGPKLLIQFQNNGVVDDSQLPKDRFSAERLKGVDSTLKIQPAKLEDSAVYLCASSHRDRNYGYTFGSGTRLTVV.